A single sample gave rise to the 12 T cell receptor beta chains below, sequenced in a study of neurological immune-mediated disorders. TCRdb re-called the 5' RACE reads with MiXCR, one entry per CDR3 protein. The sample carries around 40,000 distinct CDR3 sequences, around 7.2% recorded once. Sequencing used CD4+ T cells from blood. Every receptor here comes from a man aged 50 to 59 in good health.

This clonotype has a count of ten or more. The chain has TRBV28 and TRBJ2-1; TRBD2 aligns across 9 bases. The CDR3 totals 16 residues. V was pared by 6 bases and J by 8 bases, with 14 bases of the junction left unmatched. CDR1 and CDR2 from the germline V gene are MDHEN and SYDVKM. CDR3 sequence reads: CASSQPGLARRDEQFF. In DNA, the CDR3 is TGTGCCAGCAGCCAGCCCGGACTAGCGAGGAGAGATGAGCAGTTCTTC.

This clonotype was seen many times. The CDR3 nucleotides are TGCAGTGCCTCGGGGCTAGCCAAAAACATTCAGTACTTC. Translated: CSASGLAKNIQYF. The rearrangement uses TRBV20-1 and TRBJ2-4, with D possibly called TRBD1 or TRBD2 (5 bases each). The CDR3 length is 13 residues. V dropped 6 bases and J dropped 0 bases, with 9 bases sitting between them. Looked up from germline, CDR1 is DFQATT and CDR2 is SNEGSKA (reference sequence).

At least ten counts were recorded for this clonotype. A clone one base away is much larger, so this may be a read error. This chain connects TRBV29-1 to TRBJ2-5, with D perhaps TRBD1 (7 bases). V lost 8 bases, J lost 7 bases, and 20 bases lay in between. Germline CDR1 SQVTM, CDR2 ANQGSEA. This CDR3 spans 13 amino acids. CDR3 residues: CSSRANQGGTQYF. The CDR3 DNA is TGCAGCAGCCGGGCGAACCAGGGGGGGACCCAGTACTTC.

The chain carries TRBV28 and TRBJ2-5; D remains unclear. Germline CDR1 is MDHEN and CDR2 is SYDVKM. V lost 5 bases and J lost 3, with 4 bases in between. The CDR3 loop spans 11 amino acids. The CDR3 loop is CASSKEETQYF. CDR3 nucleotide sequence: TGTGCCAGCAGTAAAGAAGAGACCCAGTACTTC.

The sample holds many counts of this clonotype. This chain links TRBV28 with TRBJ2-1; the D is unclear. Trimming pared 8 bases from V and 4 bases from J, leaving 9 bases between. The CDR3 runs to 12 residues. CDR1 is MDHEN, CDR2 SYDVKM, per germline. The CDR3 protein is CASGSSYNEQFF. CDR3 nucleotide sequence: TGTGCCAGCGGTTCGTCGTACAATGAGCAGTTCTTC. Complete variable domain (other parts from reference TRBV28 and TRBJ2-1): DVKVTQSSRYLVKRTGEKVFLECVQDMDHENMFWYRQDPGLGLRLIYFSYDVKMKEKGDIPEGYSVSREKKERFSLILESASTNQTSMYLCASGSSYNEQFFGPGTRLTVL.

Only a few counts were recorded for this clonotype. The V call is TRBV7-2, the J call TRBJ2-1; D is unclear. Trimming removed 1 base at V and 10 bases at J, with 11 bases between. The CDR3 is 13 residues long. CDR1 is SGHTA, CDR2 FQGNSA, per germline. CDR3 coding DNA: TGTGCCAGCAGCTTAGGTGGGCGTGGGGAGCAGTTCTTC. Translating gives CASSLGGRGEQFF.

Ten or more counts support this clonotype. The chain carries TRBV6-6 and TRBJ1-4; 9 bases are shared with TRBD1. The CDR3 is made up of 14 amino acids. The germline gives CDR1 MNHNY, CDR2 SVGAGI (reference sequence). J gave up 7 bases and V 7 bases, and 7 bases lay outside the gene matches. The CDR3 region has the DNA TGTGCCAGCACCCCCGGGACAGGGATTGAAAAACTGTTTTTT. Protein product: CASTPGTGIEKLFF.

This clonotype was detected many times. The V call is TRBV9, the J call TRBJ2-7, with TRBD2 matching over 7 bases. With 4 bases clipped from V and 0 bases from J, the junction kept 1 base outside the gene matches. The CDR3 spans 13 residues. Germline lookup yields CDR1 SGDLS and CDR2 YYNGEE. The CDR3: CASSRGSSYEQYF. The CDR3 DNA sequence: TGTGCCAGCAGCCGCGGGAGCTCCTACGAGCAGTACTTC.

This clonotype was recorded at least ten times. The rearrangement joins TRBV6-5 to TRBJ2-2; D is ambiguous. The CDR3 covers 12 residues. V gave up 4 bases and J gave up 6 bases, with 6 bases separating them. CDR1 is MNHEY, CDR2 SVGAGI, per germline. The CDR3 loop reads CASSSESGELFF. The CDR3 coding sequence is TGTGCCAGCAGTTCAGAGTCCGGGGAGCTGTTTTTT.

This clonotype was observed many times. This rearrangement joins TRBV7-2 to TRBJ1-5; the D is unclear. The V and J ends lost 1 base and 3 bases respectively, with 7 bases between them. CDR1 is SGHTA and CDR2 is FQGNSA in the germline V gene. The CDR3 runs to 14 residues. The CDR3 here is CASSLDGINQPQHF. As DNA, the CDR3 is TGTGCCAGCAGCTTAGACGGTATCAATCAGCCCCAGCATTTT. The variable domain in full, completed from reference TRBV7-2 and TRBJ1-5, reads GAGVSQSPSNKVTEKGKDVELRCDPISGHTALYWYRQSLGQGLEFLIYFQGNSAPDKSGLPSDRFSAERTGGSVSTLTIQRTQQEDSAVYLCASSLDGINQPQHFGDGTRLSIL.

The sample holds a few counts of this clonotype. The V gene is TRBV27, the J gene TRBJ2-3; the D gene is possibly TRBD1 (6 bases). Germline CDR1 is MNHEY and CDR2 is SMNVEV (reference sequence). The CDR3 loop spans 14 amino acids. Trimming removed 8 bases at V and 6 bases at J, with 18 bases between. In nucleotides, the CDR3 is TGTGCCAGCCTCGATCGGGACCAGGGGGATACGCAGTATTTT. Protein: CASLDRDQGDTQYF.

Many counts were recorded for this clonotype. The chain combines TRBV20-1 with TRBJ2-5; D is uncertain. CDR1 is DFQATT, CDR2 SNEGSKA, per germline (reference sequence). CDR3 length: 11 residues. CDR3 coding DNA: TGCAGCTACCCCGTTTTGGAGACCCAGTACTTC. It encodes CSYPVLETQYF.